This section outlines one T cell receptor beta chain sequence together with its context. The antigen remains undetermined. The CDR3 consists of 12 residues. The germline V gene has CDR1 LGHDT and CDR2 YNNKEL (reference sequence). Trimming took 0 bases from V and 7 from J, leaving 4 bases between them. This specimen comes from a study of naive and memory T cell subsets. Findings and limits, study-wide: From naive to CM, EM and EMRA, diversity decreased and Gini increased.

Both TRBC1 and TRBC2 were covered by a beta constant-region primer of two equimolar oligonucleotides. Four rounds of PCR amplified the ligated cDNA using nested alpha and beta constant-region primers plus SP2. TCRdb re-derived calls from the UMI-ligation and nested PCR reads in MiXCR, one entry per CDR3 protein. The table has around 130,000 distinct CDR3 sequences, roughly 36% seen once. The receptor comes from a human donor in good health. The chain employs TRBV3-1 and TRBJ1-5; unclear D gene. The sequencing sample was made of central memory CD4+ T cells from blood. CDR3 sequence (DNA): TGTGCCAGCAGCCAAGATGAGCAGCCCCAGCATTTT. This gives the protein CASSQDEQPQHF. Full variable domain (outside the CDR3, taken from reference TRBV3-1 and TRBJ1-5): DTAVSQTPKYLVTQMGNDKSIKCEQNLGHDTMYWYKQDSKKFLKIMFSYNNKELIINETVPNRFSPKSPDKAHLNLHINSLELGDSAVYFCASSQDEQPQHFGDGTRLSIL.